This is a list of T cell receptor beta chains from one sample in a study of blood T cells in healthy people across ages. TCRdb processed the 5' RACE reads anew with MiXCR; each CDR3 protein has one entry. The sample includes fewer than 800,000 distinct CDR3 sequences, around half seen only once; the top ten take around a third. Sequencing was carried out using blood. The source of these receptors is a woman aged 60 to 75 in good health. Both conserved end residues are part of each CDR3. D genes are given only for firm matches. Rows may omit the clone size; those that give it use once, few, many or a size class.

J: TRBJ2-1
size: -
length: 13
V: TRBV20-1
D: -
CDR3: CSAREGPNNEQFF
DNA: TGCAGTGCTCGCGAGGGCCCCAACAATGAGCAGTTCTTC

J: TRBJ2-6
size: -
length: 21
V: TRBV7-8
D: -
CDR3: CASSLATPYGTDLSGANVLTF
DNA: TGTGCCAGCAGCTTAGCTACCCCATACGGGACGGACCTTTCTGGGGCCAACGTCCTGACTTTC

J: TRBJ2-5
size: many
length: 10
V: TRBV20-1
D: -
CDR3: CSAVQETQYF
DNA: TGCAGTGCGGTCCAAGAGACCCAGTACTTC

J: TRBJ2-1
size: few
length: 12
V: TRBV20-1
D: -
CDR3: CSALYDNSEQFF
DNA: TGCAGTGCCCTATATGATAACAGTGAGCAGTTCTTC

J: TRBJ2-2
size: -
length: 21
V: TRBV21-1
D: -
CDR3: CASSKRWRGLSLPLNTGELFF
DNA: TGTGCCAGCAGCAAGAGGTGGCGGGGGCTCTCCCTACCCTTGAACACCGGGGAGCTGTTTTTT

J: TRBJ2-7
size: -
length: 14
V: TRBV7-2
D: -
CDR3: CASSLAQLEGEQYF
DNA: TGTGCCAGCAGCTTAGCGCAACTAGAAGGCGAGCAGTACTTC

J: TRBJ2-1
size: few
length: 16
V: TRBV3-1
D: -
CDR3: CASSLGTSLTDNEQFF
DNA: TGTGCCAGCAGCTTGGGGACCTCCCTGACAGACAATGAGCAGTTCTTC

J: TRBJ2-3
size: few
length: 13
V: TRBV9
D: TRBD1
CDR3: CASSVTGVDTQYF
DNA: TGTGCCAGCAGCGTCACAGGGGTGGATACGCAGTATTTT

J: TRBJ1-1
size: -
length: 14
V: TRBV3-1
D: -
CDR3: CASSHPSMNTEAFF
DNA: TGTGCCAGCAGCCACCCCTCAATGAACACTGAAGCTTTCTTT

J: TRBJ2-3
size: -
length: 15
V: TRBV7-9
D: -
CDR3: CASSSPGGLSDTQYF
DNA: TGTGCCAGCAGCTCTCCAGGGGGGCTATCAGATACGCAGTATTTT

J: TRBJ2-7
size: few
length: 14
V: TRBV20-1
D: TRBD1
CDR3: CSANSGQGAYEQYF
DNA: TGCAGTGCCAACTCTGGACAGGGGGCCTACGAGCAGTACTTC

J: TRBJ2-5
size: -
length: 14
V: TRBV20-1
D: -
CDR3: CSASVLGVVETQYF
DNA: TGCAGTGCTAGCGTACTAGGAGTGGTAGAGACCCAGTACTTC

J: TRBJ2-1
size: -
length: 13
V: TRBV15
D: TRBD1
CDR3: CATGQGQYNEQFF
DNA: TGTGCCACTGGACAGGGTCAGTACAATGAACAGTTCTTC

J: TRBJ1-6
size: few
length: 12
V: TRBV7-6
D: -
CDR3: CASSSFYSPLHF
DNA: TGTGCCAGCAGCTCGTTTTATTCACCCCTCCACTTT

J: TRBJ2-1
size: many
length: 13
V: TRBV20-1
D: -
CDR3: CSAPGETYNEQFF
DNA: TGCAGTGCCCCGGGAGAAACCTACAATGAGCAGTTCTTC

J: TRBJ2-5
size: -
length: 14
V: TRBV7-2
D: -
CDR3: CAGSLRGGQETQYF
DNA: TGTGCCGGCAGCTTGCGGGGCGGCCAAGAGACCCAGTACTTC

J: TRBJ1-5
size: -
length: 15
V: TRBV20-1
D: -
CDR3: CSAGKGVFGNQPQHF
DNA: TGCAGTGCCGGTAAGGGGGTCTTTGGCAATCAGCCCCAGCATTTT

J: TRBJ2-7
size: -
length: 14
V: TRBV30
D: TRBD1
CDR3: CAWSPGTGYYEQYF
DNA: TGTGCCTGGAGTCCCGGGACAGGGTACTACGAGCAGTACTTC

J: TRBJ1-2
size: -
length: 15
V: TRBV7-2
D: -
CDR3: CTSSLVGGSLAGYTF
DNA: TGTACCAGCAGCTTAGTCGGCGGCAGCCTTGCGGGCTACACCTTC

J: TRBJ2-7
size: few
length: 15
V: TRBV6-6
D: TRBD2
CDR3: CASSRPGLAGDEQYF
DNA: TGTGCCAGCAGTAGGCCGGGACTAGCGGGAGACGAGCAGTACTTC

J: TRBJ2-1
size: -
length: 16
V: TRBV29-1
D: TRBD2
CDR3: CSVVSGLAGLYNEQFF
DNA: TGCAGCGTTGTATCAGGGCTAGCGGGGTTATACAATGAGCAGTTCTTC

J: TRBJ1-6
size: -
length: 15
V: TRBV18
D: -
CDR3: CASSPTAGIDSPLHF
DNA: TGTGCCAGCTCACCAACCGCAGGGATAGATTCACCCCTCCACTTT

J: TRBJ2-3
size: many
length: 16
V: TRBV28
D: -
CDR3: CASSLFGGSGTDTQYF
DNA: TGTGCCAGCAGTTTGTTCGGGGGATCGGGCACAGATACGCAGTATTTT

J: TRBJ2-5
size: -
length: 14
V: TRBV7-2
D: TRBD2
CDR3: CASSPPPSGRALFF
DNA: TGTGCCAGCAGTCCCCCCCCTAGCGGGAGGGCCCTGTTCTTC

J: TRBJ1-1
size: few
length: 14
V: TRBV18
D: -
CDR3: CASSPPGMNTEAFF
DNA: TGTGCCAGCTCACCCCCGGGGATGAACACTGAAGCTTTCTTT

J: TRBJ1-1
size: -
length: 15
V: TRBV10-3
D: TRBD1
CDR3: CAISEKDRLNTEAFF
DNA: TGTGCCATCAGTGAGAAGGACAGGCTGAACACTGAAGCTTTCTTT

J: TRBJ1-2
size: -
length: 15
V: TRBV6-2/TRBV6-3
D: -
CDR3: CASSYRERANYGYTF
DNA: TGTGCCAGCAGTTACAGGGAAAGGGCTAACTATGGCTACACCTTC

J: TRBJ2-1
size: -
length: 15
V: TRBV28
D: TRBD2
CDR3: CASSFREGQGFEQFF
DNA: TGTGCCAGCAGTTTCCGGGAGGGCCAGGGTTTTGAGCAGTTCTTC

J: TRBJ2-3
size: few
length: 16
V: TRBV9
D: TRBD2
CDR3: CASSPPEGLAGDTQYF
DNA: TGTGCCAGCAGCCCTCCTGAGGGACTAGCGGGAGATACGCAGTATTTT

J: TRBJ2-7
size: few
length: 14
V: TRBV15
D: -
CDR3: CATSRDYIPQEQYF
DNA: TGTGCCACCAGCAGAGATTATATCCCTCAAGAGCAGTACTTC

J: TRBJ1-1
size: -
length: 13
V: TRBV12-3/TRBV12-4
D: -
CDR3: CASSNNRNTEAFF
DNA: TGTGCCAGCAGCAATAATCGGAACACTGAAGCTTTCTTT

J: TRBJ1-1
size: -
length: 14
V: TRBV14
D: -
CDR3: CASSLGGVRTEAFF
DNA: TGTGCCAGCAGCCTTGGGGGGGTACGGACTGAAGCTTTCTTT

J: TRBJ2-3
size: -
length: 17
V: TRBV3-1
D: -
CDR3: CASSQDLATTSTDTQYF
DNA: TGTGCCAGCAGCCAAGACTTGGCTACCACTAGCACAGATACGCAGTATTTT

J: TRBJ2-7
size: few
length: 14
V: TRBV20-1
D: TRBD2
CDR3: CSASKRGKTYEQYF
DNA: TGCAGTGCTTCCAAGCGGGGGAAGACCTACGAGCAGTACTTC

J: TRBJ1-5
size: -
length: 15
V: TRBV7-2
D: -
CDR3: CASSSPDVSNQPQHF
DNA: TGTGCCAGCAGCTCCCCAGACGTGTCGAATCAGCCCCAGCATTTT

J: TRBJ2-3
size: -
length: 15
V: TRBV5-1
D: -
CDR3: CASSLDSYSTDTQYF
DNA: TGCGCCAGCAGCTTGGACAGTTATAGCACAGATACGCAGTATTTT

J: TRBJ1-2
size: -
length: 16
V: TRBV4-2
D: TRBD1
CDR3: CASSQDQGARVKRYTF
DNA: TGTGCCAGCAGCCAAGACCAGGGGGCGAGGGTCAAACGCTACACCTTC

J: TRBJ1-6
size: -
length: 14
V: TRBV12-3/TRBV12-4
D: -
CDR3: CASSFNRDNSPLHF
DNA: TGTGCCAGCAGTTTTAACAGGGACAATTCACCCCTCCACTTT

J: TRBJ2-3
size: -
length: 14
V: TRBV28
D: -
CDR3: CASSFPGITDTQYF
DNA: TGTGCCAGCAGTTTTCCCGGCATCACAGATACGCAGTATTTT

J: TRBJ2-3
size: -
length: 16
V: TRBV4-3
D: TRBD2
CDR3: CASSRLAGISTDTQYF
DNA: TGCGCCAGCAGCCGACTAGCGGGTATTAGCACAGATACGCAGTATTTT

J: TRBJ2-1
size: few
length: 16
V: TRBV9
D: TRBD2
CDR3: CASSVVGTTLYNEQFF
DNA: TGTGCCAGCAGCGTAGTCGGGACTACCCTTTACAATGAGCAGTTCTTC

J: TRBJ2-1
size: -
length: 14
V: TRBV7-2
D: TRBD1
CDR3: CASTRGRGQHEQFF
DNA: TGTGCCAGCACCCGGGGACGGGGACAGCATGAGCAGTTCTTC

J: TRBJ2-5
size: few
length: 15
V: TRBV7-2
D: TRBD1
CDR3: CASSLYRGPQETQYF
DNA: TGTGCCAGCAGCTTGTACAGGGGACCCCAAGAGACCCAGTACTTC

J: TRBJ2-5
size: -
length: 14
V: TRBV2
D: TRBD1
CDR3: CASEGGQGVDEQYF
DNA: TGTGCCAGCGAGGGAGGACAGGGGGTTGATGAGCAGTACTTC

J: TRBJ1-1
size: many
length: 14
V: TRBV4-3
D: -
CDR3: CASSQGAANTEAFF
DNA: TGTGCCAGCAGCCAAGGGGCAGCGAACACTGAAGCTTTCTTT

J: TRBJ2-5
size: few
length: 14
V: TRBV2
D: -
CDR3: CASSDGRVQETQYF
DNA: TGTGCCAGCAGTGACGGCAGGGTCCAAGAGACCCAGTACTTC

J: TRBJ2-4
size: few
length: 13
V: TRBV5-5
D: -
CDR3: CASSLPSKNIQYF
DNA: TGTGCCAGCAGCTTGCCCAGTAAAAACATTCAGTACTTC

J: TRBJ1-6
size: -
length: 13
V: TRBV7-9
D: -
CDR3: CASSRTVESPLHF
DNA: TGTGCCAGCAGCCGGACAGTCGAGTCACCCCTCCACTTT

J: TRBJ2-3
size: few
length: 11
V: TRBV6-2/TRBV6-3
D: -
CDR3: CASGMRDTQYF
DNA: TGTGCCAGCGGGATGAGAGATACGCAGTATTTT